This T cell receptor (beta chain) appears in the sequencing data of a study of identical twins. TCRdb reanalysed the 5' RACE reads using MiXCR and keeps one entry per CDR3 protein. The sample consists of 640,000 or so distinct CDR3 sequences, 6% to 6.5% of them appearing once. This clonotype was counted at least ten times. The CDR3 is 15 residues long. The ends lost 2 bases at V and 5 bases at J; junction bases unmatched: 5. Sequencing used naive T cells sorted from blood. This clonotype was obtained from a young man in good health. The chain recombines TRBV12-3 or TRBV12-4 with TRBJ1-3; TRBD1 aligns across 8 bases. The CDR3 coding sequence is TGTGCCAGCAGTTTATCAGGGACAGGCCGAAACACCATATATTTT. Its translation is CASSLSGTGRNTIYF.